The entry below gives a single T cell receptor (beta chain) sequence along with its context. What it binds is unknown. The source of the sample is a study of identical twins. Study-wide results and limits: In beta out-of-frame sequences, the excess sharing between twins was weaker. Fewer insertions marked abundant cord blood beta clonotypes; young adult naive trended weakly, memory not at all.

A universal primer site was created by template switching, with the cDNA bearing unique molecular identifiers. TCRdb re-called the 5' RACE reads through MiXCR, storing one row per CDR3 protein. The sample contains over 550,000 distinct CDR3 sequences, roughly 7.2% of which appear only once. V gave up 4 bases and J gave up 3 bases; unmatched junction bases: 3. The CDR3 has 14 amino acids. CDR1 SGHTA and CDR2 FQGTGA come from the germline V gene. The same specimen was also included in a second study, on yellow fever vaccine responses in identical twins. That publication notes: Twins' vaccine T cell response reportedly seemed partly convergent, partly personalized.

The TCR sequence derives from a woman aged 18-29 years in good health. The V and J genes are TRBV7-3 and TRBJ2-7, with 10 bases fitting TRBD2. Sequencing input: PBMCs. The CDR3 coding sequence is TGTGCCAGCAGCTCCCCTAGCGGGAGCTACGAGCAGTACTTC. The encoded protein is CASSSPSGSYEQYF.